These T cell receptor beta chains were read from a single sample in a study of T-cell memory formation after mild COVID-19. TCRdb reprocessed the 5' RACE reads via MiXCR and lists one record per CDR3 protein. The sample holds some 340,000 distinct CDR3 sequences, roughly 13% seen once. Sequenced material: PBMCs or a T cell subset sorted from them (not recorded which). Receptors were obtained from a man between 18 and 29 years old who had mild COVID-19 (a few samples of this study predate the infection). Cell type and time point are not known. Each CDR3 is given with its conserved first and last residue. The order of the fields is D gene, J gene, clone size, V gene, CDR3 protein, CDR3 DNA. D genes are given only for firm matches. Clone size is not always given. Where it is, it says once, few, many or a class for expanded clones.

. | TRBJ1-1 | . | TRBV4-2 | CASSQDRAVEAFF | TGTGCCAGCAGCCAAGATAGGGCAGTTGAAGCTTTCTTT
. | TRBJ2-1 | . | TRBV20-1 | CSARSWAGNEQFF | TGCAGTGCTAGGTCATGGGCAGGGAATGAGCAGTTCTTC
TRBD2 | TRBJ2-3 | . | TRBV18 | CASSPPAGATDTQYF | TGTGCCAGCTCACCACCAGCGGGGGCCACAGATACGCAGTATTTT
. | TRBJ1-2 | few | TRBV21-1 | CASSKENSTVTANYGYTF | TGTGCCAGCAGCAAAGAAAACAGCACAGTTACCGCTAACTATGGCTACACCTTC
. | TRBJ2-1 | . | TRBV4-1 | CASSLGGTYSYNEQFF | TGCGCCAGCAGCCTCGGCGGGACTTATTCCTACAATGAGCAGTTCTTC
. | TRBJ1-1 | . | TRBV7-9 | CASSRSTEAFF | TGTGCCAGCAGCCGAAGTACTGAAGCTTTCTTT
TRBD1 | TRBJ2-2 | once | TRBV12-3/TRBV12-4 | CASSLVIGTGPTGELFF | TGTGCCAGCAGTTTAGTTATCGGGACAGGACCCACCGGGGAGCTGTTTTTT
. | TRBJ2-3 | few | TRBV15 | CATGVDLLPDTQYF | TGTGCCACCGGCGTAGACCTTTTACCAGATACGCAGTATTTT
TRBD2 | TRBJ2-1 | many | TRBV4-3 | CASSRERGVYNEQFF | TGCGCCAGCAGCCGCGAGCGGGGGGTCTACAATGAGCAGTTCTTC
. | TRBJ2-6 | . | TRBV5-1 | CASSSTGLGAGANVLTF | TGCGCCAGCAGCTCTACAGGGTTAGGAGCTGGGGCCAACGTCCTGACTTTC
. | TRBJ1-4 | few | TRBV15 | CATSRVSGAGEKLFF | TGTGCCACCAGCAGAGTATCAGGGGCGGGTGAAAAACTGTTTTTT
TRBD2 | TRBJ2-7 | . | TRBV7-2 | CASSPSGGRSYEQYF | TGTGCCAGCAGCCCTAGCGGGGGACGGTCCTACGAGCAGTACTTC
. | TRBJ2-1 | . | TRBV24-1 | CATSGGIGQFF | TGTGCCACCAGTGGGGGGATTGGGCAGTTCTTC
. | TRBJ2-5 | . | TRBV12-3/TRBV12-4 | CASRRTVGETQYF | TGTGCCAGCAGGAGGACAGTCGGCGAGACCCAGTACTTC
. | TRBJ2-4 | . | TRBV12-3/TRBV12-4 | CASGLAKNIQYF | TGTGCCAGCGGGTTAGCCAAAAACATTCAGTACTTC
. | TRBJ1-1 | . | TRBV4-2 | CASSQVEGPSTEAFF | TGTGCCAGCAGCCAAGTGGAGGGGCCCAGCACTGAAGCTTTCTTT
. | TRBJ1-1 | . | TRBV5-8 | CASSLAYGNTEAFF | TGTGCCAGCAGCTTGGCTTACGGGAACACTGAAGCTTTCTTT
. | TRBJ1-4 | . | TRBV20-1 | CSVLQNEKLFF | TGCAGTGTTTTACAAAATGAAAAACTGTTTTTT
. | TRBJ1-3 | many | TRBV4-3 | CASSRLEGSYSGNTIYF | TGCGCCAGCAGCCGATTGGAGGGCAGCTACTCTGGAAACACCATATATTTT
. | TRBJ2-1 | . | TRBV5-1 | CASSSDIYNEQFF | TGCGCCAGCAGCTCGGACATCTACAATGAGCAGTTCTTC
. | TRBJ1-1 | few | TRBV11-2 | CASSPSDRMNTEAFF | TGTGCCAGCAGCCCATCCGACAGAATGAACACTGAAGCTTTCTTT
. | TRBJ2-2 | . | TRBV29-1 | CSVEGVQGKEDGELFF | TGCAGCGTTGAAGGAGTGCAGGGGAAGGAGGACGGGGAGCTGTTTTTT
. | TRBJ2-1 | many | TRBV19 | CASSMVGDPNTNEQFF | TGTGCCAGTAGTATGGTAGGGGATCCCAATACGAATGAGCAGTTCTTC
. | TRBJ1-5 | once | TRBV5-6 | CASSLRRTLVPQHF | TGTGCCAGCAGCTTGCGACGGACTTTAGTACCCCAGCATTTT
. | TRBJ2-1 | few | TRBV7-8 | CASSPDLGEQFF | TGTGCCAGCAGCCCTGACCTCGGGGAGCAGTTCTTC
. | TRBJ2-7 | few | TRBV27 | CASSISGGPGYEQYF | TGTGCCAGCAGTATATCTGGGGGCCCCGGATACGAGCAGTACTTC
. | TRBJ2-3 | . | TRBV29-1 | CSGEGEAQYF | TGCAGCGGGGAGGGGGAGGCGCAGTATTTT
. | TRBJ1-1 | few | TRBV7-9 | CASSFSLVTVIMNTEAFF | TGTGCCAGCAGCTTTAGTTTAGTTACGGTTATCATGAACACTGAAGCTTTCTTT